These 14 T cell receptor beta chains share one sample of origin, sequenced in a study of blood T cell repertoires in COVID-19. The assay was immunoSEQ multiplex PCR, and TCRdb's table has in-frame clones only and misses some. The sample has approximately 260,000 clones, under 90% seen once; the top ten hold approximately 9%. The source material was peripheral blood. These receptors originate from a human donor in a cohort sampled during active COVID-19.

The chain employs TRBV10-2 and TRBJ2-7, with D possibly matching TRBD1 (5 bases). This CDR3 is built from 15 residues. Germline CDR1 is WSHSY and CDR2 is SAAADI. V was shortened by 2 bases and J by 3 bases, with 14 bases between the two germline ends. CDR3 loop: CASSERGRVGYEQYF. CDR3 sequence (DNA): TGCGCCAGCAGTGAGAGGGGCAGGGTAGGCTACGAGCAGTACTTC.

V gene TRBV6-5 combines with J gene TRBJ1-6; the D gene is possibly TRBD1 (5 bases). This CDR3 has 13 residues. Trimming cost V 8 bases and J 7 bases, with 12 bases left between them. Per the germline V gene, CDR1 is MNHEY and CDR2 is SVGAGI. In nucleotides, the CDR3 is TGTGCCAGCCAGGGAGGCGCCAATTCACCCCTCCACTTT. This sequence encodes CASQGGANSPLHF.

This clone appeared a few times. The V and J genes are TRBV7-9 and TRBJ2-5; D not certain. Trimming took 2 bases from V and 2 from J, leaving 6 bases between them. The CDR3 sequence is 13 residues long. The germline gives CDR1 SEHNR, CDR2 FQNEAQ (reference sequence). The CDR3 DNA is TGTGCCAGCAGCTTAACAGTACAAGAGACCCAGTACTTC. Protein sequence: CASSLTVQETQYF. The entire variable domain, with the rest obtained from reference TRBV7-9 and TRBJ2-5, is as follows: DTGVSQNPRHKITKRGQNVTFRCDPISEHNRLYWYRQTLGQGPEFLTYFQNEAQLEKSRLLSDRFSAERPKGSFSTLEIQRTEQGDSAMYLCASSLTVQETQYFGPGTRLLVL.

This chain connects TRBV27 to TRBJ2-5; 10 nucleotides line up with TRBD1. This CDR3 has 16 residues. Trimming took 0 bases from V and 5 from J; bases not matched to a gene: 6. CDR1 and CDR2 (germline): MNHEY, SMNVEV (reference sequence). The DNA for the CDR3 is TGTGCCAGCAGTTTATCGGCGGGGACAGGGGAGGAGACCCAGTACTTC. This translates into CASSLSAGTGEETQYF.

The CDR3 region is CASSTHHRGQPACNSPLHF. The CDR3 nucleotides are TGTGCCAGCAGCACCCACCACAGGGGGCAGCCCGCGTGTAATTCACCCCTCCACTTT. This chain links TRBV21-1 with TRBJ1-6; the D segment call TRBD1 is taken from the table without a DNA check. TRBV21-1 is noted as a pseudogene. The CDR3 totals 19 residues.

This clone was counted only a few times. CDR3 in amino acids: CASSLGEREGFYNEQFF. The DNA of the CDR3 is TGTGCCAGCAGCTTAGGGGAGCGGGAGGGCTTCTACAATGAGCAGTTCTTC. The V and J genes are TRBV7-8 and TRBJ2-1; 10 bases are a match to TRBD2. The germline CDR1 and CDR2 sequences are SGHVS and FQNEAQ. V was clipped by 1 base and J by 3 bases; unmatched bases: 6. The CDR3 contains 17 residues.

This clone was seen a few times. The CDR3 spells CASSQTESNNSPLHF. The CDR3 DNA follows: TGTGCCAGCTCACAGACAGAAAGTAATAATTCACCCCTCCACTTT. The V gene is TRBV18, the J gene TRBJ1-6, with D tentatively TRBD1 (5 bases). Germline-derived CDR1 and CDR2 are KGHSH and LQKENI. The CDR3 runs 15 residues. V was trimmed by 4 bases and J by 5 bases, leaving 12 bases between them.

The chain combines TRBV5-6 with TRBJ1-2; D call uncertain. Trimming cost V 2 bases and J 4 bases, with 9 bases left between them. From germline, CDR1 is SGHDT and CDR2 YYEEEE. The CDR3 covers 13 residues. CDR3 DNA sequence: TGTGCCAGCAGCTTCGGGGTGAGCTATGGCTACACCTTC. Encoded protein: CASSFGVSYGYTF.

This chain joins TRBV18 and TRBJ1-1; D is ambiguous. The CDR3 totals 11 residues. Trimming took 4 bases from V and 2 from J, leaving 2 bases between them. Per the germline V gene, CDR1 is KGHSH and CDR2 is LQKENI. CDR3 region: CASSLNTEAFF. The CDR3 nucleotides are TGTGCCAGCTCACTAAACACTGAAGCTTTCTTT.

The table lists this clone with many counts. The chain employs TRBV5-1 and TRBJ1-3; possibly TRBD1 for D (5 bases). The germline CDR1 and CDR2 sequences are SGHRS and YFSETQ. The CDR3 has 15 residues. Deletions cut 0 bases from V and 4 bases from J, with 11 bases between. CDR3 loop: CASSLVSGEGNTIYF. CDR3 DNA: TGCGCCAGCAGCTTGGTTTCGGGGGAAGGAAACACCATATATTTT.

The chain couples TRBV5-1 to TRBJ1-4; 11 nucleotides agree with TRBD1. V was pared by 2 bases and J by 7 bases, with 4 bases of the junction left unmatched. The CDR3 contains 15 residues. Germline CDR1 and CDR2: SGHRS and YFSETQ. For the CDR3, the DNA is TGCGCCAGCAGCTTAGACGGGACAGGGGGTGAAAAACTGTTTTTT. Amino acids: CASSLDGTGGEKLFF.

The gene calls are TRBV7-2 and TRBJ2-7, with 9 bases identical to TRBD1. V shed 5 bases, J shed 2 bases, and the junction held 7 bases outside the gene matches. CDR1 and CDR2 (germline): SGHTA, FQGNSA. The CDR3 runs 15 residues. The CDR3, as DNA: TGTGCCAGCAGCCGGACAGGGGTGCCGACCTACGAGCAGTACTTC. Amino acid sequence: CASSRTGVPTYEQYF.

As DNA, the CDR3 is TGTGCCAGCAGTGACGGACAGGGAAGAGGGACTGAAGCTTTCTTT. As protein: CASSDGQGRGTEAFF. The chain links TRBV6-1 to TRBJ1-1; 8 nucleotides match TRBD1. This CDR3 spans 15 amino acids. The V gene's germline CDR1 is MNHNS and CDR2 SASEGT. V gave up 3 bases and J gave up 5 bases; unmatched junction bases: 8.

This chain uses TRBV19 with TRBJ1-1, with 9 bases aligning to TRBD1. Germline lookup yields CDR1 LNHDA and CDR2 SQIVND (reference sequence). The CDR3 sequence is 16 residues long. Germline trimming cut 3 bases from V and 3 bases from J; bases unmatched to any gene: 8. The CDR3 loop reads CASSMRYRGQYTEAFF. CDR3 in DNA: TGTGCCAGTAGTATGCGATACAGGGGGCAATACACTGAAGCTTTCTTT. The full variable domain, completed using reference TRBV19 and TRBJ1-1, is DGGITQSPKYLFRKEGQNVTLSCEQNLNHDAMYWYRQDPGQGLRLIYYSQIVNDFQKGDIAEGYSVSREKKESFPLTVTSAQKNPTAFYLCASSMRYRGQYTEAFFGQGTRLTVV.